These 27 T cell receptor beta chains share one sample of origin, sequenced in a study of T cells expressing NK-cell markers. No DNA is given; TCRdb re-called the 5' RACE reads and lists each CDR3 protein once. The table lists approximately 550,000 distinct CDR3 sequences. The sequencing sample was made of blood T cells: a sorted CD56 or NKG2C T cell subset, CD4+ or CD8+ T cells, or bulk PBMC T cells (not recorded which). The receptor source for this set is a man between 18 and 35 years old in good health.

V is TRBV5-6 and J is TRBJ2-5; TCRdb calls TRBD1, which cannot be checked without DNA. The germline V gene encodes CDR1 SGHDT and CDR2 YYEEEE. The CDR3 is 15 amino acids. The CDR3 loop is CASSRDRGLGETQYF.

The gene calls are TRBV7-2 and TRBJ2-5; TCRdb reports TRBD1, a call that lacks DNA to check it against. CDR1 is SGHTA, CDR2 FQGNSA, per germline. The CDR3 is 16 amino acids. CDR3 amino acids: CASSSLGQGFIETQYF. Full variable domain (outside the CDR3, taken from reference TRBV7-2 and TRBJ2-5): GAGVSQSPSNKVTEKGKDVELRCDPISGHTALYWYRQSLGQGLEFLIYFQGNSAPDKSGLPSDRFSAERTGGSVSTLTIQRTQQEDSAVYLCASSSLGQGFIETQYFGPGTRLLVL.

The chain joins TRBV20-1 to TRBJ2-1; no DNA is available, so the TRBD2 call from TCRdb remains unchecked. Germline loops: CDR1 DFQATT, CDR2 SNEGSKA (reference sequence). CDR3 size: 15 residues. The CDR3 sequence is CSARGLAAEFDEQFF.

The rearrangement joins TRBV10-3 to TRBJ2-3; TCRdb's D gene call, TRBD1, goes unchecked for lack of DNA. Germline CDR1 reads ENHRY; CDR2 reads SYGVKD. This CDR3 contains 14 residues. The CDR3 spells CASRDSWGADTQYF.

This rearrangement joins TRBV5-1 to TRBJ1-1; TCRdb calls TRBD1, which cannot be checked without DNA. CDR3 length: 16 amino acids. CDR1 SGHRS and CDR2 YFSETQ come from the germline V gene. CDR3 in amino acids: CASSQVAGQMNTEAFF.

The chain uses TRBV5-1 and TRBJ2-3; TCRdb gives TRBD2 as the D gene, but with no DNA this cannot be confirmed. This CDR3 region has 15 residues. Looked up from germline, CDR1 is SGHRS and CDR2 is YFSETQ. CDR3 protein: CASSLEDPDLDTQYF.

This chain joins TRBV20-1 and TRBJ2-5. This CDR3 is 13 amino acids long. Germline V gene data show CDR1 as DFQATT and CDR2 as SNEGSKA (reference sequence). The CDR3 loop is CSASRGSQETQYF.

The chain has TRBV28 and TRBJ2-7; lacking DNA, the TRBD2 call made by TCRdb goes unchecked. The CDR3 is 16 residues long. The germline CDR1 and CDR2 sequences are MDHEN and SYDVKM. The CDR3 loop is CASSSVETSATYEQYF.

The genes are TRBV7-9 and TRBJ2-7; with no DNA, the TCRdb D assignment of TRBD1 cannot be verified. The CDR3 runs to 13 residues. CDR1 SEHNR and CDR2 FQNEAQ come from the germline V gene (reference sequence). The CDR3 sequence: CASSGRTGWEQYF.

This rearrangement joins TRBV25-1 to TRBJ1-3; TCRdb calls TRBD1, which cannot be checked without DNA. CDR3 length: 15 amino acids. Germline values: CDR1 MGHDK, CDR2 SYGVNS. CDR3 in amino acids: CASSGTEGSGNTIYF.

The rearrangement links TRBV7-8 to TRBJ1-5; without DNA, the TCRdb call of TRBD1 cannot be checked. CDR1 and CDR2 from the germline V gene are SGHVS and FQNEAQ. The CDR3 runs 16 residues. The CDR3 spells CASSEQGAPGNQPQHF.

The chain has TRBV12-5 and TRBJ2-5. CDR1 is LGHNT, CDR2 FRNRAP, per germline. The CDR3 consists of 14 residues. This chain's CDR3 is CASGLSTIRETQYF.

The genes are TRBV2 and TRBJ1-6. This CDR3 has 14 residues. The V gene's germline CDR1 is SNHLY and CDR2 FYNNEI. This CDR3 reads CASSEWEGKSPLHF. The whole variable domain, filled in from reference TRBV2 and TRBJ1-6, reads EPEVTQTPSHQVTQMGQEVILRCVPISNHLYFYWYRQILGQKVEFLVSFYNNEISEKSEIFDDQFSVERPDGSNFTLKIRSTKLEDSAMYFCASSEWEGKSPLHFGNGTRLTVT.

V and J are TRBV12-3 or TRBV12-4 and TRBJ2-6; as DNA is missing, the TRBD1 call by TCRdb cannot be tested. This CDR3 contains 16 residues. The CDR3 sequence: CASIKGGDAGANVLTF.

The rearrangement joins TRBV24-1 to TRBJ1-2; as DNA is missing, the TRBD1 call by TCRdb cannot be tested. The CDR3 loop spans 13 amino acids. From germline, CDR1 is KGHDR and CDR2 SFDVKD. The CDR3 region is CATKQGVNYGYTF.

CDR3 sequence: CSARLLAGPDTQYF. The chain combines TRBV20-1 with TRBJ2-3; TCRdb's D call of TRBD1 is untestable without DNA. The CDR3 length is 14 residues. CDR1 is DFQATT and CDR2 is SNEGSKA in the germline V gene (reference sequence).

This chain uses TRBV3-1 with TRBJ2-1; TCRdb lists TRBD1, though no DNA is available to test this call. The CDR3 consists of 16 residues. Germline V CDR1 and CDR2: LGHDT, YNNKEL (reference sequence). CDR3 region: CASSQATVGQYNEQFF.

This CDR3 reads CASSLALTPSYNEQFF. The V call is TRBV7-6, the J call TRBJ2-1. Germline CDR1 SGHVS, CDR2 FNYEAQ. The CDR3 runs 16 residues.

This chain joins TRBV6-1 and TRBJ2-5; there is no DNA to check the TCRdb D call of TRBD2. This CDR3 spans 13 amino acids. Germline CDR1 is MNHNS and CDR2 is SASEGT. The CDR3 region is CASRENRGETQYF.

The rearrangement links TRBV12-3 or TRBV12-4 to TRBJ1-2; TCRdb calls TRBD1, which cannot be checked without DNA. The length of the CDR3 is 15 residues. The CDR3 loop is CASSTGTGYYYGYTF.

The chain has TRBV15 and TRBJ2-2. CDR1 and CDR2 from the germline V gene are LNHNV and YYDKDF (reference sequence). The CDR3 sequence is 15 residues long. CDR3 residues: CATSRDLEGSGELFF.

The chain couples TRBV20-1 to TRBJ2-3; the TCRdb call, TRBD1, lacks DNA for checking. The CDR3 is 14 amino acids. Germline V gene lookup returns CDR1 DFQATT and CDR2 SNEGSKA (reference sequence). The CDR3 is CSASRGAGADTQYF.

The CDR3 protein is CASEGISYNSPLHF. This chain connects TRBV11-2 to TRBJ1-6. CDR1 and CDR2 from the germline V gene are SGHAT and FQNNGV. This CDR3 region has 14 residues.

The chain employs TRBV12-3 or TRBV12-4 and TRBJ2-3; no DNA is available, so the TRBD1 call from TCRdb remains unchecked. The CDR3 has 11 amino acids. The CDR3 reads CASRSGTGKYF.

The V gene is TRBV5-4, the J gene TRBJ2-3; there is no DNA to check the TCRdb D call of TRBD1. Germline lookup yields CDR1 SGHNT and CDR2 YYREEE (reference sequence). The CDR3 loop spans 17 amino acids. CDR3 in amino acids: CASSFGRQGRFTDTQYF.

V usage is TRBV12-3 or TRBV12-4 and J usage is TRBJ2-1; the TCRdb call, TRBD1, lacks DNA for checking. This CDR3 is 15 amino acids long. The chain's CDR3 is CASILDRVGTNEQFF.

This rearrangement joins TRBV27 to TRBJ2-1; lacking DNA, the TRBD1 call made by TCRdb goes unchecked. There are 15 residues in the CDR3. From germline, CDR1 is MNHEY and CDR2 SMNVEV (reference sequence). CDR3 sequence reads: CASSLGTGGYNEQFF.